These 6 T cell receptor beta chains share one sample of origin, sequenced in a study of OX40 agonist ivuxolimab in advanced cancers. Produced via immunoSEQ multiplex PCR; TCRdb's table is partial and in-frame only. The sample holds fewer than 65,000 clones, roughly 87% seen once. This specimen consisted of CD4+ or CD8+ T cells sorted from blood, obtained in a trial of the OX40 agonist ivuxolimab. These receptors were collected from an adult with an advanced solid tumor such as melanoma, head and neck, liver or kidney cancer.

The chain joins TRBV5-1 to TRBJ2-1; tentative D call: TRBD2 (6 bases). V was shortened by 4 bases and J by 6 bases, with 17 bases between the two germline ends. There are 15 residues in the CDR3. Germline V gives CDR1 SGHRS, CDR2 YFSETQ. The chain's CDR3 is CASSPDRPGGNEQFF. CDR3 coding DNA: TGCGCCAGCAGCCCGGACCGGCCCGGGGGCAATGAGCAGTTCTTC.

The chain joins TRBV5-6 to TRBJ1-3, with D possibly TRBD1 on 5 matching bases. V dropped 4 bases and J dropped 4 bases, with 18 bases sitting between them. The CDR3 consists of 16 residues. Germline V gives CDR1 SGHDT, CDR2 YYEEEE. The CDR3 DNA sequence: TGTGCCAGCAGCGCGGTAAGGAGGGGATCAGGAAACACCATATATTTT. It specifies CASSAVRRGSGNTIYF.

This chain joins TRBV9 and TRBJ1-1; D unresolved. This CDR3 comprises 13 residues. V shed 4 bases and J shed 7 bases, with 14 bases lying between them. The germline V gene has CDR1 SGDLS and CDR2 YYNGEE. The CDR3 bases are TGTGCCAGCAGCCCCTTACAAGGCATTGAAGCTTTCTTT. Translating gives CASSPLQGIEAFF. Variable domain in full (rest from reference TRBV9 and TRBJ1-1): DSGVTQTPKHLITATGQRVTLRCSPRSGDLSVYWYQQSLDQGLQFLIQYYNGEERAKGNILERFSAQQFPDLHSELNLSSLELGDSALYFCASSPLQGIEAFFGQGTRLTVV.

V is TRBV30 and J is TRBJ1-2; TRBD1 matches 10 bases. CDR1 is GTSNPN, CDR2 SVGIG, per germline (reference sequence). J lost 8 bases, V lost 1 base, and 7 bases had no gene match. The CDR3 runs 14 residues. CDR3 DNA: TGTGCCTGGAGTGCGACAGGGGGCGCGGTAGGCTACACCTTC. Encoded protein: CAWSATGGAVGYTF.

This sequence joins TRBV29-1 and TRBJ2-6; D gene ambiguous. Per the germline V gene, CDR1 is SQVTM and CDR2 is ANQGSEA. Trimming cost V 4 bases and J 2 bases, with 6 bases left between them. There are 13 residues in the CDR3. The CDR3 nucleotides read TGCAGCGTTGTGGTTCCTGGGGCCAACGTCCTGACTTTC. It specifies CSVVVPGANVLTF.

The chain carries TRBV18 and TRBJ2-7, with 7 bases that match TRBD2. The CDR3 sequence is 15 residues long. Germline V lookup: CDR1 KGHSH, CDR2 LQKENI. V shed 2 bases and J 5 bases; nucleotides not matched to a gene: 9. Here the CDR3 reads CASSPGGGLSDEQYF. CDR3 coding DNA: TGTGCCAGCTCACCAGGGGGGGGGTTGTCCGACGAGCAGTACTTC.